This is a list of T cell receptor beta chains from one sample in a study of kidney transplant recipient with SARS-CoV-2 infection. One entry per CDR3 protein, called by TCRdb with MiXCR from the reads. The sample has approximately 250,000 distinct CDR3 sequences; less than 35% are singletons. The sample was a blood sample, taken at baseline and on approximately day 120 from a kidney transplant recipient. Every receptor here comes from a young adult male patient who had COVID-19 and was a kidney transplant recipient. The graft donor may have given rise to some T cells. Both conserved end residues are part of each CDR3. D genes are given only for firm matches. The size entry is marked missing in some rows and otherwise reads once, few, many or a size class.

v_call	d_call	j_call	clone_size	cdr3_aa	cdr3_nt
TRBV11-2	.	TRBJ2-5	many	CASTRRSQGETQYF	TGTGCCAGCACCCGAAGGTCGCAGGGAGAGACCCAGTACTTC
TRBV6-5	.	TRBJ2-7	many	CASTSHTHSYEQYF	TGTGCCAGCACCAGCCATACTCATTCCTACGAGCAGTACTTC
TRBV9	TRBD1	TRBJ2-1	.	CASSPRDRGRNEQFF	TGTGCCAGCAGCCCCCGGGACAGGGGGAGGAATGAGCAGTTCTTC
TRBV13	.	TRBJ2-7	many	CASSLGLEQYF	TGTGCCAGCAGCTTAGGGCTCGAGCAGTACTTC
TRBV7-6	.	TRBJ1-2	many	CASSHKDESRKTYGYTF	TGTGCCAGCAGCCATAAAGATGAATCTCGAAAGACCTATGGCTACACCTTC
TRBV28	.	TRBJ1-5	many	CASSLSSYGNQPQHF	TGTGCCAGCAGTTTATCATCCTACGGAAATCAGCCCCAGCATTTT
TRBV8-2	.	TRBJ2-6	many	CGINHRITQSRANVLTF	TGTGGCATCAACCACAGGATAACACAAAGTCGGGCCAACGTCCTGACTTTC
TRBV19	.	TRBJ1-5	many	CASTPIGSSNQPQHF	TGTGCCAGTACCCCAATAGGGTCTTCTAATCAGCCCCAGCATTTT
TRBV5-5	.	TRBJ2-2	many	CASSLGSLSTGELFF	TGTGCCAGCAGCTTGGGGTCGCTCAGCACCGGGGAGCTGTTTTTT
TRBV12-3/TRBV12-4	.	TRBJ2-6	many	CASSGARRQSRANVLTF	TGTGCCAGCAGTGGCGCACGCAGACAAAGTCGGGCCAACGTCCTGACTTTC
TRBV28	.	TRBJ1-3	many	CASNPQISGNTIYF	TGTGCCAGCAACCCGCAAATCTCTGGAAACACCATATATTTT
TRBV6-5	TRBD1	TRBJ2-2	many	CASSYGTGAYTGELFF	TGTGCCAGCAGTTACGGGACAGGGGCTTATACCGGGGAGCTGTTTTTT
TRBV29-1	.	TRBJ2-1	many	CSVEAKGHRDYNEQFF	TGCAGCGTTGAAGCCAAGGGACATCGCGACTACAATGAGCAGTTCTTC
TRBV2	.	TRBJ2-3	.	CASSVVQGYTQYF	TGTGCCAGCAGTGTGGTGCAGGGCTATACGCAGTATTTT
TRBV3-1	.	TRBJ1-1	many	CASSDPVPISIRTEAFF	TGTGCCAGCAGCGACCCCGTTCCCATTTCAATTCGCACTGAAGCTTTCTTT
TRBV29-1	TRBD1	TRBJ2-2	many	CSTTGGDTGELFF	TGCAGCACGACAGGGGGCGACACCGGGGAGCTGTTTTTT
TRBV29-1	.	TRBJ2-2	many	CSALGGDGELFF	TGCAGCGCGTTAGGGGGGGACGGGGAGCTGTTTTTT
TRBV5-6	.	TRBJ2-3	.	CASSLEADNTDTQYF	TGTGCCAGCAGCTTGGAGGCAGATAACACAGATACGCAGTATTTT
TRBV5-1	TRBD2	TRBJ2-2	many	CASSPVPTSGSNTGELFF	TGCGCCAGCAGCCCCGTGCCAACTAGCGGGAGTAACACCGGGGAGCTGTTTTTT
TRBV3-1	.	TRBJ2-5	many	CASSKPNPISFSETQYF	TGTGCCAGCAGCAAACCGAATCCCATTTCTTTCTCTGAGACCCAGTACTTC
TRBV24-1	.	TRBJ1-2	many	CATSDRSNYGYTF	TGTGCCACCAGTGACCGGTCAAACTATGGCTACACCTTC
TRBV12-3/TRBV12-4	TRBD2	TRBJ2-3	few	CASSVEVSGEDTQYF	TGTGCCAGCAGCGTGGAGGTTAGCGGGGAAGATACGCAGTATTTT
TRBV30	.	TRBJ2-1	many	CAWSPEGTRYNEQFF	TGTGCCTGGAGTCCGGAGGGCACTCGATACAATGAGCAGTTCTTC
TRBV11-2	.	TRBJ2-3	.	CASSSGSRVADTQYF	TGTGCCAGCAGCTCGGGGTCGAGAGTCGCAGATACGCAGTATTTT
TRBV6-9	.	TRBJ1-2	many	CASSSVRPYGKTYGYTF	TGTGCCAGCAGTTCGGTTCGGCCTTACGGAAAGACCTATGGCTACACCTTC
TRBV29-1	TRBD1	TRBJ1-1	many	CSVDSGTANTEAFF	TGCAGCGTAGACTCCGGGACAGCAAACACTGAAGCTTTCTTT
TRBV18	TRBD2	TRBJ2-7	many	CASSPPMRAGGHYEQYF	TGTGCCAGCTCACCACCGATGCGAGCGGGAGGGCACTACGAGCAGTACTTC
TRBV3-1	.	TRBJ2-5	many	CASSLYDPISFSETQYF	TGTGCCAGCAGCTTGTACGATCCCATTTCTTTCTCTGAGACCCAGTACTTC
TRBV3-1	.	TRBJ2-2	many	CASSPLRPISGLTGELFF	TGTGCCAGCAGCCCACTCCGTCCCATTTCAGGCTTGACCGGGGAGCTGTTTTTT
TRBV20-1	.	TRBJ1-3	many	CSASRDNSGNTIYF	TGCAGTGCTAGTAGGGACAACTCTGGAAACACCATATATTTT